This entry is about one T cell receptor beta chain. The record originates from a study of blood T cell repertoires in COVID-19. At the level of the study: Both acute and convalescent COVID-19 samples were obtained from the United States, Italy and Spain.

Cohort assignment relied on participant-reported clinical history. Sequencing was performed with immunoSEQ multiplex PCR; in TCRdb, only in-frame clones are kept and a portion is missing. Found here are some 410,000 clones, roughly 88% of them singletons; the top ten hold around 0.97%. The length of the CDR3 is 16 residues. The germline V gene encodes CDR1 MGHRA and CDR2 YSYEKL. Trimming at V came to 1 base and at J to 3 bases, leaving 7 bases not matched to a gene. Source material: PBMCs or T cells enriched from blood (not recorded which). The chain couples TRBV4-1 to TRBJ1-2; 8 nucleotides align to TRBD1. The source of this sequence is a woman younger than 45 with acute COVID-19. CDR3 region: CASSQGRPGGDYGYTF. CDR3 bases: TGCGCCAGCAGCCAAGGCCGACCAGGGGGCGACTATGGCTACACCTTC.